A single sample is the source of the 9 T cell receptor beta chains below, sequenced in a study of cytomegalovirus exposure and HLA in healthy donors. The PCR ran on 60 Vbeta and 13 Jbeta primers. Sequenced by immunoSEQ multiplex PCR; TCRdb stores in-frame clones only, minus some. The data show some 200,000 clones, more than 65% seen once. What was sequenced was PBMCs. Receptor source: a man aged 45 to 65 in good health and CMV-seronegative.

The rearrangement joins TRBV6-1 to TRBJ2-1; D gene ambiguous. The V gene's germline CDR1 is MNHNS and CDR2 SASEGT. The CDR3 extends over 13 amino acids. Trimming removed 4 bases from V and 4 bases from J, with 8 bases in between. The CDR3 coding sequence is TGTGCCAGCAGTGGCACAGAGTACAATGAGCAGTTCTTC. Protein: CASSGTEYNEQFF.

The chain uses TRBV25-1 and TRBJ1-6; no firm D call. V lost 2 bases, J lost 10 bases, and 18 bases lay in between. This CDR3 has 16 amino acids. Germline V gene data show CDR1 as MGHDK and CDR2 as SYGVNS. The CDR3 region has the DNA TGTGCCAGCAGTGAAAATCTAGTGAAGGCTGGATCACCCCTCCACTTT. It is translated as CASSENLVKAGSPLHF.

The chain couples TRBV5-1 to TRBJ2-7; D unclear. The V gene lost 1 base and the J gene lost 6 bases, with 11 bases spanning the gap. The germline V gene encodes CDR1 SGHRS and CDR2 YFSETQ. This CDR3 region has 13 residues. CDR3 protein: CASSLRQTLEQYF. The CDR3 DNA reads as TGCGCCAGCAGCTTGAGACAAACCCTCGAGCAGTACTTC. The full variable domain, with the rest looked up from reference TRBV5-1 and TRBJ2-7, is KAGVTQTPRYLIKTRGQQVTLSCSPISGHRSVSWYQQTPGQGLQFLFEYFSETQRNKGNFPGRFSGRQFSNSRSEMNVSTLELGDSALYLCASSLRQTLEQYFGPGTRLTVT.

The chain is built from TRBV7-8 and TRBJ2-5; D is possibly TRBD1 (6 bases). Per germline, CDR1 SGHVS and CDR2 FQNEAQ. The V end lost 3 bases, the J end lost 5 bases, and 10 bases lay between the germline ends. The CDR3 spans 13 residues. The CDR3 nucleotides are TGTGCCAGCAGCTTTCAGGGGCCTGAGACCCAGTACTTC. Encoded protein: CASSFQGPETQYF.

This clone was picked up a small number of times. This chain connects TRBV6-1 to TRBJ1-5, with D possibly TRBD1 on 6 matching bases. The length of the CDR3 is 15 residues. Germline CDR1 and CDR2: MNHNS and SASEGT. The V gene lost 1 base and the J gene lost 7 bases, with 14 bases spanning the gap. In DNA form, the CDR3 reads TGTGCCAGCAGTGAAGGAATCTGGACAGACCAGCCCCAGCATTTT. This encodes CASSEGIWTDQPQHF.

The chain recombines TRBV30 with TRBJ2-6, with 8 bases that match TRBD1. Unmatched junction bases numbered 3, after V lost 2 bases and J lost 3 bases. CDR3 length equals 15 residues. CDR1 GTSNPN and CDR2 SVGIG come from the germline V gene (reference sequence). CDR3 amino acids: CAWSPRGRGANVLTF. The CDR3 coding sequence is TGTGCCTGGAGTCCCAGGGGGCGTGGGGCCAACGTCCTGACTTTC.

A remark on this clone: The junction differs from germline at one of its ends, possibly a read error. CDR3 sequence: CSSSQYQQQGRLETQYF. For the CDR3, the DNA is TGTTCCAGCAGCCAATACCAGCAACAGGGGAGGTTAGAGACCCAGTACTTC. The gene calls are TRBV7-9 and TRBJ2-5; TRBD1 is a possible D gene (7 bases). Germline V gene lookup returns CDR1 SEHNR and CDR2 FQNEAQ (reference sequence). The CDR3 has 17 residues.

This clone was seen more than once but under ten times. V gene TRBV4-1 combines with J gene TRBJ1-4; unclear D gene. Germline-derived CDR1 and CDR2 are MGHRA and YSYEKL. The V and J ends lost 4 bases and 3 bases respectively, with 9 bases between them. The CDR3 consists of 14 residues. Here the CDR3 reads CASSLSGPNEKLFF. As DNA, the CDR3 is TGCGCCAGCAGCCTTAGCGGGCCTAATGAAAAACTGTTTTTT.

The rearrangement links TRBV4-3 to TRBJ2-3, with a tentative D call TRBD1 (7 bases). CDR1 is LGHNA and CDR2 is YSLEER in the germline V gene. This CDR3 is 18 amino acids long. V was shortened by 0 bases and J by 1 base, with 17 bases between the two germline ends. CDR3 protein: CASSQDRGYRGGTDTQYF. The CDR3 DNA reads TGCGCCAGCAGCCAAGATCGGGGGTACAGGGGTGGCACAGATACGCAGTATTTT.